Sequencing of this TCR beta chain was carried out in a study of monozygotic twins with inflammatory bowel disease. The UMIs carried a 6-nucleotide sample barcode, and they were added by template switching. TCRdb derives one entry per CDR3 protein from the 5' RACE reads, leaving out DNA. The listing records some 150,000 distinct CDR3 sequences. The CDR3 is 12 residues long. Germline CDR1 SQVTM, CDR2 ANQGSEA. The total RNA came straight from whole blood, and T cells were not sorted beforehand. The TCR sequence derives from a human donor with ulcerative colitis or Crohn's disease, or a healthy co-twin of an affected twin (not recorded which). What was sequenced was blood. The rearrangement joins TRBV29-1 to TRBJ2-5; TCRdb's D call, TRBD2, is unchecked because there is no DNA. This CDR3 is CSVGTGGETQYF.